This TCR beta chain emerged from a study of breast tumors, draining lymph nodes, adjacent tissues. Study conclusions and caveats: Most tumor T cells seemingly derive from lymph node, then expand in tumor. Tumor T cell lymph node origin was a supported hypothesis, not proven.

Samples came from axillary lymph nodes draining the breast cancer. There are many counts of this clonotype. Antigen specificity is unknown. TCRdb passed the multiplex PCR reads through MiXCR, listing each CDR3 protein once. The sample includes about 89,000 distinct CDR3 sequences, around 29% of them seen just once. Sequenced material: axillary lymph node tissue. The clonotype comes from a female donor with breast cancer. Some clones in this sample may be carry-over from other donors' samples.

The CDR3 region has the DNA TGTGCCAGCAGTGAATCTTGGAGGGGGGGATACGAGCAGTACTTC. This encodes CASSESWRGGYEQYF. The chain has TRBV6-1 and TRBJ2-7, with D possibly TRBD2 on 7 matching bases. The CDR3 runs to 15 residues. Germline V gene lookup returns CDR1 MNHNS and CDR2 SASEGT. Deletions cut 2 bases from V and 4 bases from J, with 15 bases between.